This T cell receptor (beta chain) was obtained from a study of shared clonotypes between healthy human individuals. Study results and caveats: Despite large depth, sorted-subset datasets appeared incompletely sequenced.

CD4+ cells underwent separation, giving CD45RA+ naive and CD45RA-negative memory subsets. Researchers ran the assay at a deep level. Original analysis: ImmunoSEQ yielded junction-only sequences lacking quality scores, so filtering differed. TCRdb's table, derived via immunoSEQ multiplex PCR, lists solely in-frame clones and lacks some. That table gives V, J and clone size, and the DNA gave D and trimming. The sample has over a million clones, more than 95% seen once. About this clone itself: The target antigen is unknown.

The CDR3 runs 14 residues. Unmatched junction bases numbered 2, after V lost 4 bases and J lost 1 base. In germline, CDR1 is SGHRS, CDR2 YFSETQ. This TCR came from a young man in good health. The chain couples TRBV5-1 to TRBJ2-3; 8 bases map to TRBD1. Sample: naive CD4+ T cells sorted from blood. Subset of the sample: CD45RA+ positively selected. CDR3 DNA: TGCGCCAGCAGCGGACAGGGACGCACAGATACGCAGTATTTT. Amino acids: CASSGQGRTDTQYF.